The sequence of this TCR beta chain was determined in a study of T cell responses to AZD1222 COVID-19 vaccine. V shed 3 bases, J shed 4 bases, and the junction held 8 bases outside the gene matches. This CDR3 has 17 residues. Germline V gene data show CDR1 as LGHNA and CDR2 as YNFKEQ. The method was immunoSEQ multiplex PCR; TCRdb's version includes in-frame clones alone and lacks a portion of them. The table has roughly 150,000 clones, about 92% seen once. The sequences come from peripheral blood, collected 28 days after the second AZD1222 dose. The sequence came from an adult who received the AZD1222 COVID-19 vaccine. The chain joins TRBV4-2 to TRBJ2-1; 11 bases fit TRBD2. This chain's CDR3 is CASSQDAGLAEYNEQFF. For the CDR3, the DNA is TGTGCCAGCAGCCAGGACGCGGGACTAGCGGAATACAATGAGCAGTTCTTC.